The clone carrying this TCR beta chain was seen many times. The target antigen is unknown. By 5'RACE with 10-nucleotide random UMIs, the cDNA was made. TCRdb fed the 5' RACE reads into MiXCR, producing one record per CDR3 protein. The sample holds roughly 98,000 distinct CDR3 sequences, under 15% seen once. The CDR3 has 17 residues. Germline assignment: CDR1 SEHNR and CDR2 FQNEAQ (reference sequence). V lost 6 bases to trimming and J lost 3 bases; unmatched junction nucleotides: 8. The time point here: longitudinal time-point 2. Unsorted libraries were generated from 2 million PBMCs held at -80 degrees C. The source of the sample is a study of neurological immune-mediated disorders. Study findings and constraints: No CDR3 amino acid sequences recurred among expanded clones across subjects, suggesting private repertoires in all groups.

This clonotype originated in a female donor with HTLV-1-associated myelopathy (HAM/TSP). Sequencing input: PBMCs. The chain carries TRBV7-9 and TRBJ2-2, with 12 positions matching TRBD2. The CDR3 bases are TGTGCCAGCAGTAGCCGACTAGCGGGGGAGGACACCGGGGAGCTGTTTTTT. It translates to CASSSRLAGEDTGELFF.